The clone carrying this T cell receptor beta chain was observed once. Its specificity is unknown. A second roughly 6 to 12 cycle PCR used barcoded and J-beta primers. Every sample gave at least 3 million paired-end reads containing CDR3. Each CDR3 protein gets one entry after TCRdb re-called the 5' RACE reads with MiXCR. The sample contains 1.5 million to 2 million distinct CDR3 sequences, around 48% of which appear only once. These data are taken from a study of blood T cells in healthy people across ages. Notes on the study in general: Significant beta diversity loss was already apparent by age approximately 42, declining roughly linearly.

The CDR3 has 14 amino acids. Looked up from germline, CDR1 is DFQATT and CDR2 is SNEGSKA (reference sequence). V was shortened by 2 bases and J by 1 base, with 11 bases between the two germline ends. The clonotype comes from a woman in her 40s in good health. The chain has TRBV20-1 and TRBJ1-2; tentative D call: TRBD1 (5 bases). The specimen sequenced was blood. CDR3 protein: CSARPTGVNYGYTF. The CDR3 DNA sequence: TGCAGTGCTAGACCTACGGGGGTTAACTATGGCTACACCTTC.